This T cell receptor beta chain was observed in a study of T cell changes during pregnancy in multiple sclerosis. This CDR3 region has 14 residues. V gave up 1 base and J gave up 1 base, with 5 bases separating them. Germline CDR1 SEHNR, CDR2 FQNEAQ (reference sequence). Data came from immunoSEQ multiplex PCR; TCRdb stores just in-frame clones and leaves some out. The sample holds around 50,000 clones; more than 75% are singletons and the top ten take approximately 5.3%. The TCR comes from a human donor whose cells served as feeder cells for cultures in a pregnancy study. Sequencing was carried out using peripheral blood from another person, used as feeder cells. The chain is built from TRBV7-9 and TRBJ1-3; no firm D call. CDR3 amino acids: CASSLESSGNTIYF. The CDR3 coding sequence is TGTGCCAGCAGCTTAGAGTCGTCTGGAAACACCATATATTTT.